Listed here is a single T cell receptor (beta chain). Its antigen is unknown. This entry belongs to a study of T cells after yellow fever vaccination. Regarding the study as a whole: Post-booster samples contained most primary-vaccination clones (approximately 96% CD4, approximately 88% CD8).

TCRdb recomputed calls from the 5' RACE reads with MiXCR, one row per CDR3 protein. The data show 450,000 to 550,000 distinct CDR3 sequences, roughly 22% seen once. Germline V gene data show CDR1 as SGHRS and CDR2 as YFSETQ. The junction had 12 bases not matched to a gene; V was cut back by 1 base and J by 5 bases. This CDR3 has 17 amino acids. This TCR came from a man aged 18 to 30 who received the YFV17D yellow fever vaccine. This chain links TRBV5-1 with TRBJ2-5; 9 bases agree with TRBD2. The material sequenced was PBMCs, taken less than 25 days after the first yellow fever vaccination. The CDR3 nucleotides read TGCGCCAGCAGCTTGAGGCTAGCGGGGAACTTGGGGGAGACCCAGTACTTC. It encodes CASSLRLAGNLGETQYF.